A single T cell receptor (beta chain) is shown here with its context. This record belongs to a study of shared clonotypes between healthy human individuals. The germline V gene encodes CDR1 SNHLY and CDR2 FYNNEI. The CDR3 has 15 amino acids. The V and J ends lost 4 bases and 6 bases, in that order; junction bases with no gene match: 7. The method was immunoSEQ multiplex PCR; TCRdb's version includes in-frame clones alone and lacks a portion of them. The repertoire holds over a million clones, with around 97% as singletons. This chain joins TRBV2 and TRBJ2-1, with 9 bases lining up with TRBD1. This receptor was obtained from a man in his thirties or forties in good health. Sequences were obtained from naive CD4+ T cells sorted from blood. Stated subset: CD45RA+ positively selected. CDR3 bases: TGTGCCAGCAGTGGGGACAGGGTAGCCGGCAATGAGCAGTTCTTC. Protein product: CASSGDRVAGNEQFF.